Below, 21 T cell receptor beta chains from the same sample are listed, as sequenced in a study of CD8 T cells in Susac syndrome. A quantity of about 0.45 to 1 ug RNA underwent reverse transcription using random hexamers. Each CDR3 protein is one row after TCRdb ran MiXCR on the immunoSEQ multiplex PCR reads. Of about 160,000 distinct CDR3 sequences listed, about 94% are singletons. Sequencing used CD4+ T cells from PBMCs. These receptor sequences come from a human donor in good health.

This clonotype appeared once. J is TRBJ1-4 and V is TRBV7-9; 7 positions match TRBD1. The CDR3 runs to 13 residues. Per the germline V gene, CDR1 is SEHNR and CDR2 is FQNEAQ (reference sequence). The V gene end was trimmed by 1 base and the J gene end by 11 bases; junction bases not matched to a gene: 4. The CDR3 bases are TGTGCCAGCAGCTTAGAGACAGGGTCCAAACTGTTTTTT. Protein sequence: CASSLETGSKLFF.

The gene calls are TRBV20-1 and TRBJ2-7, with a possible D match to TRBD1 (6 bases). The V and J ends lost 1 base and 3 bases respectively, with 13 bases between them. The CDR3 loop spans 14 amino acids. Per the germline V gene, CDR1 is DFQATT and CDR2 is SNEGSKA (reference sequence). The CDR3 DNA reads as TGCAGTGCTAGAGGTCAAACAGGGATCTACGAGCAGTACTTC. This sequence encodes CSARGQTGIYEQYF.

J is TRBJ2-1 and V is TRBV6-5; tentatively, D is TRBD2 (5 bases). V dropped 4 bases and J dropped 1 base, with 11 bases sitting between them. Germline V gene data show CDR1 as MNHEY and CDR2 as SVGAGI. The CDR3 has 15 amino acids. The CDR3 loop is CASSSRPGSYNEQFF. In DNA, the CDR3 is TGTGCCAGCAGTTCCCGACCGGGATCCTACAATGAGCAGTTCTTC.

V gene TRBV20-1 combines with J gene TRBJ1-2; D is possibly TRBD1 (6 bases). Per germline, CDR1 DFQATT and CDR2 SNEGSKA (reference sequence). The CDR3 spans 14 residues. V lost 0 bases and J 4 bases, leaving 12 bases between the germline ends. The CDR3 nucleotides read TGCAGTGCTAGAGACATCAGGGGAGGCTATGGCTACACCTTC. Translated, it gives CSARDIRGGYGYTF.

The CDR3: CASSPPVAPYEQYF. CDR3 coding DNA: TGTGCCAGCAGTCCACCGGTAGCACCCTACGAGCAGTACTTC. The gene calls are TRBV12-3 or TRBV12-4 and TRBJ2-7; no clear D gene. V was pared by 5 bases and J by 2 bases, with 13 bases between. CDR3 length equals 14 residues.

The V and J genes are TRBV30 and TRBJ2-3; 8 bases map to TRBD2. Germline CDR1 reads GTSNPN; CDR2 reads SVGIG (reference sequence). Losses at the gene ends were 5 bases for V and 1 base for J; bases not matched to a gene: 23. The CDR3 has 20 amino acids. Written as DNA, the CDR3 is TGTGCCTGGGCCCTTCTCTGGGCGCCCGGCGGGGGGCCTCGCACAGATACGCAGTATTTT. It encodes CAWALLWAPGGGPRTDTQYF.

This clonotype has a handful of counts. This rearrangement joins TRBV14 to TRBJ1-4, with 9 bases fitting TRBD1. V was pared by 4 bases and J by 7 bases, with 1 base of the junction left unmatched. CDR3 length: 13 amino acids. Germline CDR1 is SGHDN and CDR2 is FVKESK. The CDR3, as DNA: TGTGCCAGCAGCCCGGACAGGGGTGAAAAACTGTTTTTT. It is translated as CASSPDRGEKLFF.

The V call is TRBV24-1, the J call TRBJ2-5, with TRBD1 matching over 7 bases. The CDR3 length is 15 residues. The V gene end was trimmed by 5 bases and the J gene end by 2 bases; junction bases not matched to a gene: 7. Germline-derived CDR1 and CDR2 are KGHDR and SFDVKD. The CDR3 coding sequence is TGTGCCACCAGTGCCTCCGGGACAGAGCAAGAGACCCAGTACTTC. It encodes CATSASGTEQETQYF.

This chain links TRBV6-6 with TRBJ2-7; possibly TRBD1 for D (6 bases). The germline V and J ends were trimmed by 6 bases and 8 bases, with 20 bases remaining between them. This CDR3 is built from 14 residues. CDR1 is MNHNY, CDR2 SVGAGI, per germline (reference sequence). The CDR3 DNA sequence: TGTGCCAGCAGCTCTAAAAACAGGGAACAGAAGCAGTACTTC. It specifies CASSSKNREQKQYF.

The CDR3 DNA sequence: TGTGCCACCAGCAGAGATCGGGGAGAAGCTTTCTTT. Its translation: CATSRDRGEAFF. The J gene is TRBJ1-1, the V gene TRBV15; D gene uncertain. Germline V gene sequence: CDR1 LNHNV, CDR2 YYDKDF (reference sequence). V was trimmed by 0 bases and J by 8 bases, leaving 7 bases between them. The CDR3 extends over 12 amino acids.

This chain connects TRBV6-5 to TRBJ2-5; D uncertain. This CDR3 contains 14 residues. CDR1 MNHEY and CDR2 SVGAGI come from the germline V gene. Trimming took 2 bases from V and 5 from J, leaving 12 bases between them. The CDR3 sequence is CASSYANIRETQYF. As DNA, the CDR3 is TGTGCCAGCAGTTACGCAAACATTCGGGAGACCCAGTACTTC.

The V and J genes are TRBV4-1 and TRBJ1-2; D is perhaps TRBD1 (5 bases). V lost 0 bases to trimming and J lost 7 bases, with 18 bases between them. The germline V gene has CDR1 MGHRA and CDR2 YSYEKL. The CDR3 has 16 residues. In DNA form, the CDR3 reads TGCGCCAGCAGCCAAGATTCGCGGGGGGGAGGACGTGGCTACACCTTC. This sequence encodes CASSQDSRGGGRGYTF.

This clonotype is a singleton in its sample. The gene calls are TRBV20-1 and TRBJ2-1; 10 bases are a match to TRBD1. The CDR3 consists of 13 residues. The germline CDR1 and CDR2 sequences are DFQATT and SNEGSKA (reference sequence). Trimming cost V 4 bases and J 10 bases; bases outside gene matches: 7. CDR3: CSAMGQGIREQFF. CDR3 in DNA: TGCAGTGCTATGGGACAGGGGATAAGGGAGCAGTTCTTC.

This rearrangement joins TRBV6-5 to TRBJ1-2; D unclear. Per germline, CDR1 MNHEY and CDR2 SVGAGI. The CDR3 spans 17 residues. Trimming took 2 bases from V and 7 from J, leaving 23 bases between them. CDR3: CASSYDANVLSARGYTF. The CDR3 region has the DNA TGTGCCAGCAGTTACGACGCAAATGTACTATCGGCGCGTGGCTACACCTTC.

J is TRBJ1-3 and V is TRBV7-2, with TRBD1 as a possible D gene (6 bases). Trimming left V 1 base short and J 4 bases short, with 11 bases between. The germline V gene has CDR1 SGHTA and CDR2 FQGNSA. The CDR3 runs to 15 residues. The CDR3 sequence is CASSLVGGLGNTIYF. CDR3 coding DNA: TGTGCCAGCAGCTTAGTAGGGGGATTGGGAAACACCATATATTTT.

The chain employs TRBV5-1 and TRBJ2-5; the D is unclear. CDR1 is SGHRS and CDR2 is YFSETQ in the germline V gene. The V gene lost 4 bases and the J gene lost 3 bases, with 13 bases spanning the gap. This CDR3 has 14 residues. This CDR3 is CASSLYMTKETQYF. CDR3 sequence (DNA): TGCGCCAGCAGCCTCTACATGACAAAAGAGACCCAGTACTTC.

The rearrangement joins TRBV2 to TRBJ2-2; D is possibly TRBD1 (6 bases). The V gene lost 6 bases and the J gene lost 7 bases, with 12 bases spanning the gap. Germline V CDR1 and CDR2: SNHLY, FYNNEI. There are 13 residues in the CDR3. The CDR3 spells CASRWTVRGELFF. CDR3 nucleotide sequence: TGTGCCAGCAGATGGACAGTTCGCGGGGAGCTGTTTTTT.

The chain combines TRBV2 with TRBJ2-5, with D perhaps matching TRBD1 or TRBD2 (5 bases each). Germline CDR1 reads SNHLY; CDR2 reads FYNNEI. The CDR3 runs 16 residues. Deletions cut 6 bases from V and 7 bases from J, with 24 bases between. CDR3 region: CASRPGTHQNSATQYF. CDR3 nucleotides: TGTGCCAGCAGACCCGGGACCCACCAAAATTCTGCGACCCAGTACTTC.

This clonotype was observed once. The gene calls are TRBV3-1 and TRBJ2-2; 8 positions agree with TRBD1. The V segment lost 5 bases and the J segment 1 base; nucleotides outside the gene matches: 0. The CDR3 is 14 residues long. From germline, CDR1 is LGHDT and CDR2 YNNKEL (reference sequence). CDR3 sequence reads: CASSGQGNTGELFF. CDR3 coding DNA: TGTGCCAGCAGCGGACAGGGGAACACCGGGGAGCTGTTTTTT.

The chain combines TRBV15 with TRBJ2-5; TRBD2 is a possible D gene (5 bases). The CDR3 spans 13 residues. CDR1 is LNHNV and CDR2 is YYDKDF in the germline V gene (reference sequence). Trimming took off 9 bases at V and 4 bases at J, with 15 bases between the two ends. Written as DNA, the CDR3 is TGTGCCACTAGCCGCCTAGCAGGAGAGACCCAGTACTTC. This gives the protein CATSRLAGETQYF.

As DNA, the CDR3 is TGTGCCAGCAGCGCCCGACAGGACCTCCGGGAGACCCAGTACTTC. Its protein is CASSARQDLRETQYF. The gene calls are TRBV7-2 and TRBJ2-5, with a possible D match to TRBD1 (6 bases). Trimming cost V 5 bases and J 5 bases, with 18 bases left between them. CDR3 size: 15 residues. Germline assignment: CDR1 SGHTA and CDR2 FQGNSA.